This is a list of T cell receptor beta chains from one sample in a study of shared clonotypes between healthy human individuals. Produced via immunoSEQ multiplex PCR; TCRdb's table is partial and in-frame only. The repertoire consists of about 730,000 clones, with over 60% occurring once and the leading ten covering over 1.5%. Sequencing was performed on memory CD4+ T cells sorted from blood. The receptors here all came from a woman in her twenties or thirties in good health. CDR3s include the opening cysteine and the closing phenylalanine or tryptophan. D genes are given only for firm matches. Clone size is stated in some rows and not others, as once, few, many or a class when expanded.

clone_size j_call cdr3_length d_call v_call cdr3_nt cdr3_aa
few TRBJ1-5 15 . TRBV2 TGTGCCAGCAGTGAGTCGCCGGCAGATCAACAGCCCCAGCATTTT CASSESPADQQPQHF
. TRBJ2-3 15 . TRBV11-2 TGTGCCAGCAGCTTATACGGTCTAGAGACAGATACGCAGTATTTT CASSLYGLETDTQYF
once TRBJ1-1 14 . TRBV5-6 TGTGCCAGCAGCTTGTGGGGCGTGAACACTGAAGCTTTCTTT CASSLWGVNTEAFF
. TRBJ2-7 15 TRBD2 TRBV27 TGTGCCAGCAGGCACGGTGGGACTAACTCTTACGAGCAGTACTTC CASRHGGTNSYEQYF
. TRBJ1-1 11 . TRBV30 TGTGCCTTACCCCCCGGGACATCCCCTTTCTTT CALPPGTSPFF
. TRBJ1-4 13 . TRBV29-1 TGCAGCGTTGAAAGTCAGTTCGGTGAAAAACTGTTTTTT CSVESQFGEKLFF
few TRBJ1-5 14 . TRBV7-6 TGTGCCAGCAGCCCACAGGGAGGCAATCAGCCCCAGCATTTT CASSPQGGNQPQHF
. TRBJ2-7 13 . TRBV2 TGTGCCAGTCAGGGGAACCTAGTCTACGAGCAGTACTTC CASQGNLVYEQYF
few TRBJ1-1 14 . TRBV27 TGTGCCAGCAGTTTAGCGGGGCGCCAAACTGAAGCTTTCTTT CASSLAGRQTEAFF
once TRBJ1-5 15 . TRBV7-8 TGTGCCAGCAGCGCCGACGTATCCAGGCTTCAGCCCCAGCATTTT CASSADVSRLQPQHF
. TRBJ2-7 14 TRBD1 TRBV10-1 TGCGCCAGCAGTGCTCGGACAGGGTTCCACGAGCAGTACTTC CASSARTGFHEQYF
. TRBJ2-7 14 . TRBV11-2 TGTGCCAGCAGCGTCATGGACAGATCCTACGAGCAGTACTTC CASSVMDRSYEQYF
. TRBJ1-4 17 . TRBV4-1 TGCGCCAGCAGCCAAGCGTTCGCAGGTGGAACGGGGGAAAAACTGTTTTTT CASSQAFAGGTGEKLFF
. TRBJ2-1 16 TRBD2 TRBV19 TGTGCCAGTACCTATAGCGGGAGGGCGTCCTACAATGAGCAGTTCTTC CASTYSGRASYNEQFF
. TRBJ2-7 16 TRBD2 TRBV5-1 TGCGCCAGCAGCTTGCTCCTAGCGGGAGAAATAGGCGAGCAGTACTTC CASSLLLAGEIGEQYF